This TCR beta chain comes out of a study of T cell repertoires in cytomegalovirus infection. Overall study context: Carrying CMV and the relevant HLA type showed in public TCR beta signatures.

Findings of the study overall: Dominant in the ex vivo response were TCR beta clonotypes restricted by HLA-C and specific for CMV.

For this clonotype: The antigen is unknown.

TCRdb processed the reads anew with MiXCR; each CDR3 protein has one entry. Of 900,000 to 950,000 distinct CDR3 sequences listed, roughly a third are singletons. The sample was cultured CD8+ T cells from PBMCs, taken from culture after CMV antigen stimulation. The source of this sequence is a human donor in good health (CMV status not recorded). Some clones in this sample may be carry-over from other donors' samples.

CDR3 loop: CATSREGSRGGSDTEAFF. The CDR3 region has the DNA TGTGCCACCAGCAGAGAAGGTTCGAGGGGGGGCTCGGATACTGAAGCTTTCTTT. V gene TRBV15 combines with J gene TRBJ1-1; D may be TRBD1 (6 bases). Germline V lookup: CDR1 LNHNV, CDR2 YYDKDF (reference sequence). Trimming removed 0 bases from V and 5 bases from J, with 22 bases in between. The CDR3 is 18 residues long. The complete variable domain, with remaining parts taken from reference TRBV15 and TRBJ1-1, reads DAMVIQNPRYQVTQFGKPVTLSCSQTLNHNVMYWYQQKSSQAPKLLFHYYDKDFNNEADTPDNFQSRRPNTSFCFLDIRSPGLGDTAMYLCATSREGSRGGSDTEAFFGQGTRLTVV.